This TCR beta chain was recovered during a study of T-cell memory formation after mild COVID-19. Points on this clonotype: As yet, its antigen is unknown.

The CDR3 is 16 residues long. Trimming removed 0 bases at V and 8 bases at J, with 17 bases between. Germline lookup yields CDR1 MNHEY and CDR2 SVGAGI. Overall study findings and caveats: What remained unconfirmed was the SARS-CoV-2 specificity of second-wave clones peaking on day 37.

TCRdb reprocessed the 5' RACE reads via MiXCR and lists one record per CDR3 protein. The table lists about 470,000 distinct CDR3 sequences, around a sixth of them singletons. The sequence was obtained from an adult woman who had mild COVID-19 (a few samples of this study predate the infection). Cell type and time point are not known. Sequenced sample: PBMCs or a T cell subset sorted from them (not recorded which). V and J are TRBV6-5 and TRBJ2-1; perhaps TRBD2 as D (6 bases). CDR3 protein: CASSYSVAGRTDEQFF. The DNA of the CDR3 is TGTGCCAGCAGTTACTCGGTGGCGGGACGTACCGATGAGCAGTTCTTC.